The text below deals with one TCR beta chain. Its antigen remains unknown. The data belong to a study of cytomegalovirus exposure and HLA in healthy donors. Whereas donors were nominally healthy upon sampling, unrecorded immune exposures were probable. General study results and limits: Later analysis suggested most CMV-associated TCR beta chains were HLA-restricted. More than 150 TCR beta chains were listed as cytomegalovirus-associated.

Primers included in the PCR were 60 Vbeta and 13 Jbeta primers. Clones were read by immunoSEQ multiplex PCR, and TCRdb kept only the in-frame ones, dropping some. In total, the table holds roughly 35,000 clones. The V gene end was trimmed by 3 bases and the J gene end by 8 bases; junction bases not matched to a gene: 5. The germline V gene has CDR1 SNHLY and CDR2 FYNNEI. CDR3 size: 14 residues. The sequenced material came from PBMCs. This sequence was found in a middle-aged woman in good health and CMV-seropositive. The J gene is TRBJ1-4, the V gene TRBV2; 8 bases are shared with TRBD1. In nucleotides, the CDR3 is TGTGCCAGCAGTGATCAGGGGGCTGGGGAAAAACTGTTTTTT. This translates into CASSDQGAGEKLFF.